The 24 T cell receptor beta chains in this list originate from one sample, sequenced in a study of cytomegalovirus exposure and HLA in healthy donors. PCR primers comprised 60 Vbeta and 13 Jbeta primers. The assay was immunoSEQ multiplex PCR, and TCRdb's table has in-frame clones only and misses some. The data hold around 100,000 clones, with about 70% observed a single time. What was sequenced was PBMCs. The receptors derive from a man in his forties or fifties in good health and CMV-seropositive.

This rearrangement joins TRBV6-5 to TRBJ2-5; 11 bases are shared with TRBD1. The germline CDR1 and CDR2 sequences are MNHEY and SVGAGI. There are 12 residues in the CDR3. Trimming at V came to 10 bases and at J to 4 bases, leaving 2 bases not matched to a gene. This chain's CDR3 is CATGTGGETQYF. CDR3 in DNA: TGTGCCACCGGGACAGGGGGAGAGACCCAGTACTTC.

The genes are TRBV6-1 and TRBJ2-7; TRBD1 might be the D (6 bases). CDR3 length equals 15 residues. V dropped 8 bases and J dropped 3 bases, with 20 bases sitting between them. The germline V gene has CDR1 MNHNS and CDR2 SASEGT. CDR3 region: CASFDQGQNGYEQYF. CDR3 DNA sequence: TGTGCCAGCTTCGATCAGGGACAAAATGGCTACGAGCAGTACTTC.

This chain connects TRBV11-2 to TRBJ2-7; 11 bases match TRBD2. This CDR3 region has 15 residues. CDR1 and CDR2 from the germline V gene are SGHAT and FQNNGV. Trimming removed 5 bases from V and 2 bases from J; junction bases left unmatched: 5. The CDR3 DNA reads as TGTGCCAGCAGCCCGCGACTAGCGGGACCCTACGAGCAGTACTTC. It is translated as CASSPRLAGPYEQYF.

V and J are TRBV5-1 and TRBJ1-2; perhaps TRBD1 as D (6 bases). V was clipped by 1 base and J by 6 bases, with 10 bases between them. This CDR3 region has 13 residues. Germline-derived CDR1 and CDR2 are SGHRS and YFSETQ. The CDR3 nucleotides are TGCGCCAGCAGCTTGTCAGGGGACCATGGCTACACCTTC. This gives the protein CASSLSGDHGYTF.

The rearrangement joins TRBV11-2 to TRBJ2-1, with D perhaps matching TRBD2 (5 bases). In germline, CDR1 is SGHAT, CDR2 FQNNGV. Between the trimmed V and J ends, which lost 11 bases and 7 bases, there was a span of 12 bases. The length of the CDR3 is 11 residues. The CDR3 spells CAAERANEQFF. The CDR3 DNA is TGTGCCGCCGAGAGGGCTAATGAGCAGTTCTTC.

The chain combines TRBV2 with TRBJ1-1, with 10 bases lining up with TRBD1. Looked up from germline, CDR1 is SNHLY and CDR2 is FYNNEI. The V segment lost 6 bases and the J segment 6 bases; nucleotides outside the gene matches: 4. This CDR3 region has 13 residues. This chain's CDR3 is CASRGTGAAEAFF. The DNA for the CDR3 is TGTGCCAGCAGGGGGACAGGGGCGGCTGAAGCTTTCTTT.

The chain carries TRBV5-1 and TRBJ2-1; weak D call: TRBD2 (5 bases). V lost 4 bases, J lost 10 bases, and 18 bases lay in between. The germline V gene encodes CDR1 SGHRS and CDR2 YFSETQ. The CDR3 covers 14 residues. CDR3 region: CASSPDGLPYEQFF. CDR3 in DNA: TGCGCCAGCAGCCCCGACGGACTCCCATACGAGCAGTTCTTC.

This clone was detected only a few times. This chain joins TRBV7-2 and TRBJ2-7; TRBD1 aligns across 7 bases. The CDR3 contains 14 residues. Germline V gene lookup returns CDR1 SGHTA and CDR2 FQGNSA. Unmatched junction bases numbered 8, after V lost 3 bases and J lost 6 bases. The CDR3 spells CASSFTPGTVEQYF. CDR3 bases: TGTGCCAGCAGCTTCACCCCGGGGACAGTCGAGCAGTACTTC.

The V call is TRBV5-1, the J call TRBJ2-3, with TRBD2 as a possible D gene (6 bases). Germline V gives CDR1 SGHRS, CDR2 YFSETQ. The CDR3 is 16 amino acids. V gave up 0 bases and J gave up 1 base, with 12 bases separating them. CDR3 region: CASSLGVAVGTDTQYF. In DNA, the CDR3 is TGCGCCAGCAGCTTGGGGGTAGCGGTGGGCACAGATACGCAGTATTTT.

J is TRBJ2-5 and V is TRBV30; 12 bases fit TRBD2. Germline values: CDR1 GTSNPN, CDR2 SVGIG (reference sequence). V gave up 2 bases and J gave up 5 bases; unmatched junction bases: 24. This CDR3 contains 21 residues. For the CDR3, the DNA is TGTGCCTGGAGTCTGGGGCGAGGGGAAAAACGCTCTAGCGGGAGGGCGGAGACCCAGTACTTC. Its translation: CAWSLGRGEKRSSGRAETQYF.

This chain joins TRBV2 and TRBJ2-7, with D perhaps matching TRBD1 (5 bases). Germline-derived CDR1 and CDR2 are SNHLY and FYNNEI. CDR3 length: 14 residues. Trimming shortened V by 6 bases and J by 0 bases, and 12 bases separated the two germline ends. CDR3 sequence: CASRPTADSYEQYF. CDR3 DNA: TGTGCCAGCAGGCCGACAGCTGACTCCTACGAGCAGTACTTC.

The rearrangement joins TRBV5-1 to TRBJ2-3, with 8 positions matching TRBD1. The V gene end was trimmed by 3 bases and the J gene end by 1 base; junction bases not matched to a gene: 4. Germline V gene data show CDR1 as SGHRS and CDR2 as YFSETQ. The CDR3 spans 15 residues. The DNA of the CDR3 is TGCGCCAGCAGCTCAGGGGGCGTGGGCACAGATACGCAGTATTTT. It yields the protein CASSSGGVGTDTQYF.

This chain uses TRBV4-1 with TRBJ1-3; no firm D call. CDR1 MGHRA and CDR2 YSYEKL come from the germline V gene. V dropped 2 bases and J dropped 4 bases, with 9 bases sitting between them. This CDR3 has 14 residues. The CDR3 here is CASSQRVLGNTIYF. The DNA for the CDR3 is TGCGCCAGCAGCCAAAGAGTCCTAGGAAACACCATATATTTT.

A few counts support this clone. The V and J genes are TRBV10-3 and TRBJ2-3, with 9 nucleotides matching TRBD2. In germline, CDR1 is ENHRY, CDR2 SYGVKD. V lost 5 bases and J lost 6; bases outside the gene matches: 9. The CDR3 runs to 15 residues. For the CDR3, the DNA is TGTGCCATCAGTCGATCGGAGCGGGGGGAGGATACGCAGTATTTT. Protein: CAISRSERGEDTQYF.

The chain uses TRBV5-8 and TRBJ2-1, with D maybe TRBD1 (5 bases). CDR1 and CDR2 from the germline V gene are SGHTS and YDEGEE. The CDR3 length is 17 residues. Trimming removed 0 bases at V and 0 bases at J, with 13 bases between. The CDR3 sequence is CASSLDRTRSSYNEQFF. The CDR3 DNA sequence: TGTGCCAGCAGCTTGGATCGGACACGGAGCTCCTACAATGAGCAGTTCTTC.

This clone appeared once. The CDR3 DNA reads TGTGCCACAAACCAGGGGGACGGCACTGAAGCTTTCTTT. It specifies CATNQGDGTEAFF. V usage is TRBV7-9 and J usage is TRBJ1-1, with 7 positions matching TRBD1. The germline CDR1 and CDR2 sequences are SEHNR and FQNEAQ (reference sequence). The CDR3 runs 13 residues. Unmatched junction bases numbered 9, after V lost 10 bases and J lost 4 bases.

This chain links TRBV4-1 with TRBJ1-2; tentatively, D is TRBD1 (5 bases). Germline CDR1 is MGHRA and CDR2 is YSYEKL. V gave up 6 bases and J gave up 5 bases, with 16 bases separating them. The CDR3 extends over 14 amino acids. CDR3 in amino acids: CASSRDSARYGYTF. CDR3 nucleotides: TGCGCCAGCAGTCGGGACTCCGCGAGGTATGGCTACACCTTC.

A few counts support this clone. The chain joins TRBV6-1 to TRBJ2-1, with TRBD2 identical over 10 bases. Looked up from germline, CDR1 is MNHNS and CDR2 is SASEGT. This CDR3 has 15 residues. V shed 8 bases, J shed 8 bases, and the junction held 12 bases outside the gene matches. The CDR3 bases are TGTGCCAGCGGGACCGGGCTAGCGGGAGATTATGAGCAGTTCTTC. It is translated as CASGTGLAGDYEQFF.

This clone was observed a handful of times. The chain recombines TRBV6-4 with TRBJ2-7, with TRBD2 identical over 8 bases. Germline lookup yields CDR1 MRHNA and CDR2 SNTAGT. The CDR3 has 15 amino acids. The ends lost 6 bases at V and 3 bases at J; junction bases unmatched: 10. In DNA, the CDR3 is TGTGCCAGCAGCAAAGAGGGAGCGGGAGACTACGAGCAGTACTTC. It is translated as CASSKEGAGDYEQYF.

V usage is TRBV4-1 and J usage is TRBJ2-5; 7 positions agree with TRBD1. The DNA end is more similar to TRBJ2-7, so the J call may be wrong. The CDR3 covers 18 residues. CDR1 and CDR2 (germline): MGHRA, YSYEKL. In nucleotides, the CDR3 is TGCGCCAGCAGCCAAGTAGACGGGCCGCCCGACAGGGCCTACGAGCAGTACTTC. Translating it yields CASSQVDGPPDRAYEQYF.

This rearrangement joins TRBV15 to TRBJ1-3, with 7 bases matching TRBD1. CDR3 length: 15 residues. The V segment lost 3 bases and the J segment 0 bases; nucleotides outside the gene matches: 2. In germline, CDR1 is LNHNV, CDR2 YYDKDF (reference sequence). This chain's CDR3 is CATSRDRSSGNTIYF. Here the CDR3 DNA reads TGTGCCACCAGCAGGGACAGGAGCTCTGGAAACACCATATATTTT.

V usage is TRBV7-2 and J usage is TRBJ2-7; D call uncertain. Trimming pared 4 bases from V and 12 bases from J, leaving 13 bases between. Germline V lookup: CDR1 SGHTA, CDR2 FQGNSA. The CDR3 has 11 residues. In DNA, the CDR3 is TGTGCCAGCAGCTCCGCAGTTAAAACGTACTTC. This codes for CASSSAVKTYF. Full variable domain (rest looked up from reference TRBV7-2 and TRBJ2-7): GAGVSQSPSNKVTEKGKDVELRCDPISGHTALYWYRQSLGQGLEFLIYFQGNSAPDKSGLPSDRFSAERTGGSVSTLTIQRTQQEDSAVYLCASSSAVKTYFGPGTRLTVT.

This sequence joins TRBV7-6 and TRBJ1-2, with D perhaps matching TRBD1 (5 bases). Trimming pared 1 base from V and 4 bases from J, leaving 13 bases between. Germline values: CDR1 SGHVS, CDR2 FNYEAQ. The CDR3 contains 15 residues. CDR3 DNA sequence: TGTGCCAGCAGCTTAGGGAGGGGTGAAGGCTATGGCTACACCTTC. Protein product: CASSLGRGEGYGYTF.

The CDR3 sequence is CASSSGGTSVPETQYF. The CDR3 nucleotides read TGCGCCAGCAGTAGCGGAGGGACTAGCGTACCAGAGACCCAGTACTTC. The rearrangement links TRBV10-1 to TRBJ2-5; 10 bases agree with TRBD2. With V trimmed by 5 bases and J by 4 bases, 10 bases remained unmatched. The length of the CDR3 is 16 residues. The germline gives CDR1 WNHNN, CDR2 SYGVQD (reference sequence).